This is a list of T cell receptor beta chains from one sample in a study of blood T cells in healthy people across ages. TCRdb reprocessed the 5' RACE reads with MiXCR, giving one entry per CDR3 protein. The sample yields fewer than 750,000 distinct CDR3 sequences, 45% to 60% seen once. What was sequenced was blood. The origin of the receptors is a woman aged 80 or over in good health. CDR3s include the opening cysteine and the closing phenylalanine or tryptophan. The D gene is left open where the match is weak. Clone size, where shown, is once, few, many, or a class for clones that have expanded.

clone_size: many
v_call: TRBV7-3
j_call: TRBJ2-1
d_call: TRBD2
cdr3_aa: CASSQTGRDEQFF
cdr3_nt: TGTGCCAGCAGCCAAACGGGGAGGGATGAGCAGTTCTTC

clone_size: many
v_call: TRBV5-1
j_call: TRBJ2-1
d_call: NA
cdr3_aa: CASSLGGGPYNEQFF
cdr3_nt: TGCGCCAGCAGCCTGGGGGGGGGGCCCTACAATGAGCAGTTCTTC

clone_size: NA
v_call: TRBV28
j_call: TRBJ2-5
d_call: NA
cdr3_aa: CAGSLATLQETQYF
cdr3_nt: TGTGCCGGCAGTTTAGCGACCCTTCAAGAGACCCAGTACTTC

clone_size: NA
v_call: TRBV7-9
j_call: TRBJ2-5
d_call: NA
cdr3_aa: CASSFTTNQETQYF
cdr3_nt: TGTGCCAGCAGCTTCACAACGAATCAAGAGACCCAGTACTTC

clone_size: NA
v_call: TRBV6-1
j_call: TRBJ2-7
d_call: TRBD2
cdr3_aa: CASSEVSGGSYEQYF
cdr3_nt: TGTGCCAGCAGTGAAGTCAGCGGGGGTTCCTACGAGCAGTACTTC

clone_size: many
v_call: TRBV20-1
j_call: TRBJ2-1
d_call: NA
cdr3_aa: CSADKANEQFF
cdr3_nt: TGCAGTGCGGATAAAGCCAATGAGCAGTTCTTC

clone_size: once
v_call: TRBV12-5
j_call: TRBJ2-2
d_call: TRBD1
cdr3_aa: CASGLTWDRVNTGELFF
cdr3_nt: TGTGCTAGTGGTTTGACCTGGGACAGAGTGAACACAGGGGAGCTGTTTTTT

clone_size: many
v_call: TRBV10-1
j_call: TRBJ2-1
d_call: TRBD2
cdr3_aa: CASSEETSGRNEQFF
cdr3_nt: TGCGCCAGCAGTGAGGAGACTAGCGGGAGAAATGAGCAGTTCTTC

clone_size: NA
v_call: TRBV7-7
j_call: TRBJ2-7
d_call: NA
cdr3_aa: CASSPTVSSSSGEQYF
cdr3_nt: TGTGCTAGCAGCCCCACAGTTTCTAGTTCTTCAGGCGAGCAGTACTTC

clone_size: NA
v_call: TRBV20-1
j_call: TRBJ1-2
d_call: NA
cdr3_aa: CSASLTDLNGYTF
cdr3_nt: TGCAGTGCTAGTTTGACAGACCTTAATGGCTACACCTTC

clone_size: NA
v_call: TRBV25-1
j_call: TRBJ2-1
d_call: NA
cdr3_aa: CASSRVPYNEQFF
cdr3_nt: TGTGCCAGCAGTCGAGTGCCCTACAATGAGCAGTTCTTC

clone_size: few
v_call: TRBV7-2
j_call: TRBJ1-1
d_call: NA
cdr3_aa: CASSYGPANTEAFF
cdr3_nt: TGTGCCAGCAGCTACGGACCCGCGAACACTGAAGCTTTCTTT

clone_size: many
v_call: TRBV14
j_call: TRBJ2-1
d_call: NA
cdr3_aa: CASSRGSWEQFF
cdr3_nt: TGTGCCAGCAGCCGGGGCAGTTGGGAGCAGTTCTTC

clone_size: NA
v_call: TRBV14
j_call: TRBJ1-2
d_call: TRBD1
cdr3_aa: CASSLGTASGYGYTF
cdr3_nt: TGTGCCAGCAGCCTCGGGACAGCCTCTGGCTATGGCTACACCTTC

clone_size: NA
v_call: TRBV10-3
j_call: TRBJ1-2
d_call: NA
cdr3_aa: CATTGSGYGYTF
cdr3_nt: TGTGCCACAACGGGGAGCGGCTATGGCTACACCTTC

clone_size: NA
v_call: TRBV6-1
j_call: TRBJ1-6
d_call: NA
cdr3_aa: CASSETWSRPLHF
cdr3_nt: TGTGCCAGCAGTGAAACCTGGAGTCGACCCCTCCACTTT

clone_size: NA
v_call: TRBV20-1
j_call: TRBJ2-2
d_call: NA
cdr3_aa: CSARGQGSVTGELFF
cdr3_nt: TGCAGTGCTAGAGGTCAGGGGAGTGTCACCGGGGAGCTGTTTTTT

clone_size: NA
v_call: TRBV5-5
j_call: TRBJ2-7
d_call: TRBD1
cdr3_aa: CASSMTGYEQYF
cdr3_nt: TGTGCCAGCAGCATGACAGGGTACGAGCAGTACTTC

clone_size: many
v_call: TRBV7-2
j_call: TRBJ1-1
d_call: NA
cdr3_aa: CASSLRRRDGEAFF
cdr3_nt: TGTGCCAGCAGCTTAAGGAGGAGGGACGGTGAAGCTTTCTTT

clone_size: many
v_call: TRBV27
j_call: TRBJ2-1
d_call: NA
cdr3_aa: CASSLGGRYNEQFF
cdr3_nt: TGTGCCAGCAGTTTAGGAGGGCGTTACAATGAGCAGTTCTTC